The present entry profiles one T cell receptor (beta chain) with its context. Here immunoSEQ multiplex PCR was the method, and the copy in TCRdb shows in-frame clones only, minus some. Here the sample spans approximately 90,000 clones, 85% to 95% being singletons. Looked up from germline, CDR1 is SGHVS and CDR2 is FNYEAQ. This CDR3 comprises 16 residues. V was pared by 3 bases and J by 0 bases, with 15 bases between. The data are from a study of T cell changes during pregnancy in multiple sclerosis. The chain couples TRBV7-6 to TRBJ2-7, with D perhaps matching TRBD2 (6 bases). Sequencing was performed on peripheral blood, taken before pregnancy. The source is a female donor with multiple sclerosis, enrolled in a pregnancy study. CDR3 in amino acids: CASSFPSGTPSYEQYF. DNA of the CDR3: TGTGCCAGCAGCTTTCCCTCCGGGACTCCCTCCTACGAGCAGTACTTC.